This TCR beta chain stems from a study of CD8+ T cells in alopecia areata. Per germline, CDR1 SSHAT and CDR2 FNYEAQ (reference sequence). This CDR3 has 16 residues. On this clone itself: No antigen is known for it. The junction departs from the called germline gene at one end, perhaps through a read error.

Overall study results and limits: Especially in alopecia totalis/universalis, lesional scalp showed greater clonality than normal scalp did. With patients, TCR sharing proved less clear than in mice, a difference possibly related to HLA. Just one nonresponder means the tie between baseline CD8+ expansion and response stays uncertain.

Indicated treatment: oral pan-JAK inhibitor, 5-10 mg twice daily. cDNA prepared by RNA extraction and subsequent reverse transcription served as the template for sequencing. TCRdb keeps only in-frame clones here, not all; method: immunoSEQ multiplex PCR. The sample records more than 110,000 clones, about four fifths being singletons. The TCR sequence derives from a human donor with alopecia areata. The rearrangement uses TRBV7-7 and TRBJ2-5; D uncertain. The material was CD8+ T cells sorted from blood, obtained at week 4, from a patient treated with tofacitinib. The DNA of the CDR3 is TGTGCTAGCAGCTCGGCTCCCGCGGACCCCCAAGAGACCCAGTACTTC. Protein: CASSSAPADPQETQYF.